This entry features one T cell receptor beta chain sequence. Its specificity is unknown. An end of the junction differs from the germline gene, which may be a read error. This entry belongs to a study of cytomegalovirus exposure and HLA in healthy donors. The CDR3 runs to 14 residues. Germline V gives CDR1 MNHNS, CDR2 SASEGT. 13 Jbeta primers and 60 Vbeta primers were used for the PCR. Produced via immunoSEQ multiplex PCR; TCRdb's table is partial and in-frame only. In the table there are about 140,000 clones, over 60% of which are singletons. The study, taken as a whole, reports: CMV serostatus was the only immune exposure information that was available. About 87% or about 30% of the time was how often most TCR beta V segments were productive, according to an earlier analysis. Cytomegalovirus association was assigned to 150 to 200 TCR beta chains. High sensitivity and specificity were reportedly achieved when the classifier diagnosed cytomegalovirus status.

The chain links TRBV6-1 to TRBJ2-3; TRBD2 might be the D (5 bases). The sample was PBMCs. This TCR was recovered from a female donor in good health and CMV-seronegative. Here the CDR3 DNA reads TGTGCCAGCAGTCTATATCTAGCTGGGGATACGCGGTATTTT. The encoded protein is CASSLYLAGDTRYF.